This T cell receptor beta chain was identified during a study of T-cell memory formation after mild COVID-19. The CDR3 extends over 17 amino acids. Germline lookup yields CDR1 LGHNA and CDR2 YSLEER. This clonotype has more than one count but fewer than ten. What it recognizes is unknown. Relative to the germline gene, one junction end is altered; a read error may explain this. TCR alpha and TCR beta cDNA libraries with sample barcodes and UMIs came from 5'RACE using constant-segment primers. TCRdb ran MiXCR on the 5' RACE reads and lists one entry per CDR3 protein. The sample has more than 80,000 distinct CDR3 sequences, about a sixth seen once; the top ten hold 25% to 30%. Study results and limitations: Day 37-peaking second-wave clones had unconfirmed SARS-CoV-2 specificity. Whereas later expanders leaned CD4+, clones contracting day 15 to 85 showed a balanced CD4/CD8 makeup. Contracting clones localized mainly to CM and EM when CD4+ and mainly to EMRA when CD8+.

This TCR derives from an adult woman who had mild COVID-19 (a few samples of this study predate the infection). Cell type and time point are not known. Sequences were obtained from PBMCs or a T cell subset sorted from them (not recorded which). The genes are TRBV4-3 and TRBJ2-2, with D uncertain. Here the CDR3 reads CASSQKLRLENAGELFF. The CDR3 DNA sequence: TGCGCCAGCAGCCAAAAACTACGACTTGAGAACGCCGGGGAGCTGTTTTTT.